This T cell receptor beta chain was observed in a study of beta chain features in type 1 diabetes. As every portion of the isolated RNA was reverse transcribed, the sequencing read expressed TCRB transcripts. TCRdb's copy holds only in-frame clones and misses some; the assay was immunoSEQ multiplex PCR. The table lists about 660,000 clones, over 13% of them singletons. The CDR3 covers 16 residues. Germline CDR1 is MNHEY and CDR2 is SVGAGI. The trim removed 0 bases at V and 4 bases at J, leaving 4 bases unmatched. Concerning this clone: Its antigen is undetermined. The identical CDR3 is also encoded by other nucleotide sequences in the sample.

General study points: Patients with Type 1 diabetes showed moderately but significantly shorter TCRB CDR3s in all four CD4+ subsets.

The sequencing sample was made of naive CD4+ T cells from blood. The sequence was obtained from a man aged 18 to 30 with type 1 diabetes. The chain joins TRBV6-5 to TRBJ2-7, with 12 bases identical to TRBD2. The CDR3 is CASSYSRTSGIYEQYF. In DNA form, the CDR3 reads TGTGCCAGCAGTTACTCGAGGACTAGCGGGATTTACGAGCAGTACTTC.